The 12 T cell receptor beta chains below were found in one sample sequenced in a study of cytomegalovirus exposure and HLA in healthy donors. PCR employed 60 Vbeta and 13 Jbeta primers. Clones were sequenced by immunoSEQ multiplex PCR, and TCRdb holds only the in-frame ones, with some missing. The sample yields 140,000 to 150,000 clones, approximately 82% seen once. The sample taken for sequencing was PBMCs. The source of these receptors is a woman aged 55-70 years in good health and CMV-seropositive.

The chain employs TRBV28 and TRBJ2-1, with 8 positions matching TRBD2. CDR3 size: 14 residues. V lost 4 bases and J lost 7; bases outside the gene matches: 6. Germline V lookup: CDR1 MDHEN, CDR2 SYDVKM. The CDR3 nucleotides read TGTGCCAGCAGTTCGACTAGCGTAGTTAATGAGCAGTTCTTC. Amino acids: CASSSTSVVNEQFF. The complete variable domain, with remaining parts taken from reference TRBV28 and TRBJ2-1, reads DVKVTQSSRYLVKRTGEKVFLECVQDMDHENMFWYRQDPGLGLRLIYFSYDVKMKEKGDIPEGYSVSREKKERFSLILESASTNQTSMYLCASSSTSVVNEQFFGPGTRLTVL.

The V gene is TRBV18, the J gene TRBJ2-3; D is possibly TRBD2 (5 bases). The CDR3 extends over 16 amino acids. V shed 3 bases and J shed 0 bases, with 13 bases lying between them. The germline gives CDR1 KGHSH, CDR2 LQKENI. CDR3 residues: CASSPSGVGSTDTQYF. In DNA, the CDR3 is TGTGCCAGCTCACCCTCCGGGGTAGGAAGCACAGATACGCAGTATTTT.

This clone was counted a single time. The chain uses TRBV6-1 and TRBJ1-2; a possible D gene is TRBD1 (6 bases). This CDR3 spans 13 amino acids. The V gene's germline CDR1 is MNHNS and CDR2 SASEGT. V was trimmed by 2 bases and J by 2 bases, leaving 6 bases between them. The CDR3, as DNA: TGTGCCAGCAGTGAAACAGGGAACTATGGCTACACCTTC. This codes for CASSETGNYGYTF.

This chain uses TRBV4-3 with TRBJ1-1, with TRBD1 matching over 9 bases. CDR3 size: 17 residues. J was trimmed by 0 bases and V by 0 bases; bases with no gene match: 5. Germline CDR1 and CDR2: LGHNA and YSLEER. CDR3 sequence (DNA): TGCGCCAGCAGCCAAGATCACCACAGGGGGCTGAACACTGAAGCTTTCTTT. It specifies CASSQDHHRGLNTEAFF.

V is TRBV4-2 and J is TRBJ2-1, with 10 bases identical to TRBD2. CDR3 length: 16 amino acids. The germline V gene encodes CDR1 LGHNA and CDR2 YNFKEQ. Trimming at V came to 0 bases and at J to 4 bases, leaving 3 bases not matched to a gene. The DNA for the CDR3 is TGTGCCAGCAGCCAAGACAGACTAGCGGGTTACAATGAGCAGTTCTTC. It specifies CASSQDRLAGYNEQFF.

The chain joins TRBV19 to TRBJ1-5; tentatively, D is TRBD1 (6 bases). The CDR3 contains 16 residues. The V end lost 2 bases, the J end lost 6 bases, and 17 bases lay between the germline ends. The germline gives CDR1 LNHDA, CDR2 SQIVND (reference sequence). The CDR3 nucleotides read TGTGCCAGTAGTATATGGGCAGGGGAAGTAGGTCAGCCCCAGCATTTT. This codes for CASSIWAGEVGQPQHF.

CDR3 nucleotide sequence: TGTGCCTGGAGTCACAGGACGGCGAGCTCCTACAATGAGCAGTTCTTC. It encodes CAWSHRTASSYNEQFF. This rearrangement joins TRBV30 to TRBJ2-1, with a weak D call TRBD1 (5 bases). CDR1 and CDR2 (germline): GTSNPN, SVGIG (reference sequence). The V and J ends lost 2 bases and 0 bases respectively, with 14 bases between them. This CDR3 is built from 16 residues.

The chain is built from TRBV6-1 and TRBJ2-7, with 7 bases identical to TRBD1. CDR1 MNHNS and CDR2 SASEGT come from the germline V gene. Unmatched junction bases numbered 11, after V lost 9 bases and J lost 3 bases. The CDR3 covers 14 residues. The CDR3 reads CASKEQGLYYEQYF. Here the CDR3 DNA reads TGTGCCAGTAAAGAACAGGGGCTTTACTACGAGCAGTACTTC.

Only one count was recorded for this clone. The rearrangement uses TRBV28 and TRBJ2-3; TRBD1 matches at 8 bases. V trimming: 8 bases; J trimming: 9 bases; junction bases outside the gene matches: 4. Germline V gene data show CDR1 as MDHEN and CDR2 as SYDVKM. The CDR3 is 11 amino acids. DNA of the CDR3: TGTGCCAGCGGGGACAGGTCCACGCAGTATTTT. This translates into CASGDRSTQYF.

The chain employs TRBV7-9 and TRBJ1-2; maybe TRBD1 (5 bases). CDR3 length: 12 amino acids. The V gene lost 4 bases and the J gene lost 3 bases, with 6 bases spanning the gap. CDR1 and CDR2 from the germline V gene are SEHNR and FQNEAQ (reference sequence). The CDR3 DNA reads TGTGCCAGCAGCTCGACAGACTATGGCTACACCTTC. Protein sequence: CASSSTDYGYTF. Full variable domain (rest looked up from reference TRBV7-9 and TRBJ1-2): DTGVSQNPRHKITKRGQNVTFRCDPISEHNRLYWYRQTLGQGPEFLTYFQNEAQLEKSRLLSDRFSAERPKGSFSTLEIQRTEQGDSAMYLCASSSTDYGYTFGSGTRLTVV.

This chain connects TRBV19 to TRBJ2-1, with a tentative D call TRBD1 (6 bases). V was shortened by 11 bases and J by 6 bases, with 26 bases between the two germline ends. Per germline, CDR1 LNHDA and CDR2 SQIVND (reference sequence). The CDR3 loop spans 16 amino acids. The CDR3 DNA reads TGTGCCCCTAAGCCCGGGACAACTCGGGTACGCAATGAGCAGTTCTTC. It specifies CAPKPGTTRVRNEQFF.

This sequence joins TRBV7-2 and TRBJ2-7; 12 bases align to TRBD2. J lost 7 bases, V lost 2 bases, and 6 bases had no gene match. The germline V gene has CDR1 SGHTA and CDR2 FQGNSA. The CDR3 runs to 15 residues. The CDR3 nucleotides are TGTGCCAGCAGCTTAAGGACTAGCGGGAAGGGTGAGCAGTACTTC. Its translation: CASSLRTSGKGEQYF.